This TCR beta chain was captured by sequencing in a study of shared clonotypes between healthy human individuals. The germline V gene has CDR1 LGHNA and CDR2 YNFKEQ. The V end lost 1 base, the J end lost 0 bases, and 19 bases lay between the germline ends. This CDR3 comprises 20 residues. CD8 cells regarded as naive lacked CD45RO, were positively chosen for CCR7, and omitted terminally differentiated effector memory CD45RA+ cells. The repertoire was sequenced with immunoSEQ multiplex PCR; TCRdb's copy has only in-frame clones and lacks some. Here the sample spans about 2.1 million clones, 85% to 95% being singletons.

Sequencing was done on a sample of naive CD8+ T cells from PBMCs. The chain combines TRBV4-2 with TRBJ2-6, with D possibly matching TRBD2 (6 bases). The source is a man between 18 and 35 years old in good health. Some clones in this sample may be carry-over from other donors' samples. CDR3 in DNA: TGTGCCAGCAGCCAAGTAGCCCGGGACGGGAGTCTCTCTGGGGCCAACGTCCTGACTTTC. Its translation: CASSQVARDGSLSGANVLTF.